The 13 T cell receptor beta chains below were found in one sample sequenced in a study of T cells after yellow fever vaccination. One entry per CDR3 protein, called by TCRdb with MiXCR from the 5' RACE reads. The data hold approximately 170,000 distinct CDR3 sequences, with roughly 9.6% observed a single time. Sequencing was performed on CD8+ T cells sorted from PBMCs, taken 15 days after the yellow fever booster vaccination. The source is a man aged 18 to 29 who received the YFV17D yellow fever vaccine.

This clonotype was observed a handful of times. The chain employs TRBV6-6 and TRBJ2-5; 7 bases map to TRBD1. The CDR3 has 14 residues. The V gene's germline CDR1 is MNHNY and CDR2 SVGAGI (reference sequence). V lost 7 bases, J lost 2 bases, and 7 bases stayed unmatched. The CDR3 loop is CASTDREQQETQYF. The CDR3 nucleotides read TGTGCCAGCACAGACAGGGAGCAACAAGAGACCCAGTACTTC.

This clonotype has just a few counts. The chain combines TRBV12-3 or TRBV12-4 with TRBJ2-2; no firm D call. There are 12 residues in the CDR3. V lost 2 bases to trimming and J lost 6 bases, with 4 bases between them. DNA for the CDR3: TGTGCCAGCAGTTTAACTGCCGGGGAGCTGTTTTTT. Translating gives CASSLTAGELFF.

This clonotype turned up a few times. The chain employs TRBV12-3 or TRBV12-4 and TRBJ2-7; 8 nucleotides align to TRBD1. This CDR3 spans 15 amino acids. After removal of 6 bases from V and 6 bases from J, the junction contained 13 bases not matched to a gene. This CDR3 is CASSYGTGTGAEQYF. DNA of the CDR3: TGTGCCAGCAGCTACGGAACCGGGACAGGTGCCGAGCAGTACTTC.

This clonotype was detected many times. The rearrangement links TRBV7-2 to TRBJ2-7; unclear D gene. The CDR3 consists of 9 residues. Germline lookup yields CDR1 SGHTA and CDR2 FQGNSA. The chain's CDR3 is CASSLPGDV. Here the CDR3 DNA reads TGTGCCAGCAGCTTACCTGGGGACGTC.

The table lists this clonotype with a few counts. CDR3 sequence reads: CASTPFGGAGNQPQHF. Written as DNA, the CDR3 is TGTGCCAGTACCCCCTTCGGAGGGGCTGGAAATCAGCCCCAGCATTTT. The chain combines TRBV19 with TRBJ1-5; weak D call: TRBD1 (5 bases). CDR1 is LNHDA, CDR2 SQIVND, per germline (reference sequence). The CDR3 length is 16 residues. V gave up 7 bases and J gave up 4 bases, with 20 bases separating them.

This clonotype was seen many times. The chain has TRBV4-3 and TRBJ1-2; D not resolved. CDR3 length: 14 amino acids. CDR1 is LGHNA and CDR2 is YSLEER in the germline V gene. V was trimmed by 0 bases and J by 8 bases, leaving 13 bases between them. CDR3 residues: CASSQEHPVGGYTF. CDR3 DNA: TGCGCCAGCAGCCAAGAACACCCCGTTGGCGGCTACACCTTC.

The gene calls are TRBV9 and TRBJ2-3; D tentatively reads TRBD1 or TRBD2 (5 bases each). The V end was cut by 2 bases, the J end by 2 bases, with 15 bases between. The germline V gene has CDR1 SGDLS and CDR2 YYNGEE. This CDR3 has 16 residues. DNA of the CDR3: TGTGCCAGCAGCGTCAGGGAGAGATTTCCCACAGATACGCAGTATTTT. Its translation is CASSVRERFPTDTQYF.

This clonotype was counted a few times. V and J are TRBV7-9 and TRBJ1-6; D ambiguous. The germline gives CDR1 SEHNR, CDR2 FQNEAQ (reference sequence). The CDR3 runs 15 residues. The V end lost 1 base, the J end lost 7 bases, and 11 bases lay between the germline ends. CDR3 sequence: CASSLGGLGNSPLHF. CDR3 coding DNA: TGTGCCAGCAGCTTAGGAGGGCTGGGGAATTCACCCCTCCACTTT.

This clonotype was counted at least ten times. This chain uses TRBV27 with TRBJ2-2; D not certain. This CDR3 is built from 13 residues. Trimming removed 2 bases at V and 1 base at J, with 2 bases between. Germline assignment: CDR1 MNHEY and CDR2 SMNVEV (reference sequence). CDR3 nucleotides: TGTGCCAGCAGTTTAGGGAACACCGGGGAGCTGTTTTTT. It specifies CASSLGNTGELFF.

There are a few counts of this clonotype. CDR3 nucleotide sequence: TGTGCCAGCAGCTACCCTAGCACGGAACAAGAGACCCAGTACTTC. Its protein product is CASSYPSTEQETQYF. The chain employs TRBV7-9 and TRBJ2-5; D possibly corresponds to TRBD2 (5 bases). The CDR3 length is 15 residues. Germline assignment: CDR1 SEHNR and CDR2 FQNEAQ (reference sequence). V was shortened by 4 bases and J by 2 bases, with 14 bases between the two germline ends.

The genes are TRBV7-2 and TRBJ2-7; 7 nucleotides align to TRBD2. The length of the CDR3 is 15 residues. Germline V gene data show CDR1 as SGHTA and CDR2 as FQGNSA. V was clipped by 2 bases and J by 1 base; unmatched bases: 5. The CDR3 nucleotides read TGTGCCAGCAGCTTAACGGGACTACGGTCCTACGAGCAGTACTTC. This encodes CASSLTGLRSYEQYF.

This clonotype was detected only a few times. The V gene is TRBV7-3, the J gene TRBJ1-1; TRBD1 is a possible D gene (5 bases). V was pared by 5 bases and J by 4 bases, with 11 bases between. The germline V gene encodes CDR1 SGHTA and CDR2 FQGTGA. The CDR3 sequence is 13 residues long. CDR3 sequence: CASSPFGGTEAFF. Here the CDR3 DNA reads TGTGCCAGCAGCCCCTTCGGGGGCACTGAAGCTTTCTTT. The full variable domain, with the rest looked up from reference TRBV7-3 and TRBJ1-1, is GAGVSQTPSNKVTEKGKYVELRCDPISGHTALYWYRQSLGQGPEFLIYFQGTGAADDSGLPNDRFFAVRPEGSVSTLKIQRTERGDSAVYLCASSPFGGTEAFFGQGTRLTVV.

The chain has TRBV20-1 and TRBJ2-7, with a tentative D call TRBD2 (6 bases). V gave up 5 bases and J gave up 0 bases, with 11 bases separating them. The CDR3 totals 13 residues. Germline-derived CDR1 and CDR2 are DFQATT and SNEGSKA (reference sequence). The CDR3 region is CSALGLSSYEQYV. The CDR3 coding sequence is TGCAGTGCTCTGGGACTCAGCTCCTACGAGCAGTACGTC.